Each of the 7 T cell receptor beta chains below was sequenced from the same sample in a study of blood T cells in healthy people across ages. A second PCR of roughly 7 to 11 cycles used a sample-barcoded 5' primer and a J-beta primer mix. TCRdb itself ran the 5' RACE reads through MiXCR, one entry per CDR3 protein. Of about 1 million distinct CDR3 sequences in the sample, under 45% were seen once. Material: blood. The receptor set was obtained from a woman aged 55 to 70 in good health.

This chain joins TRBV28 and TRBJ2-1, with TRBD2 as a possible D gene (5 bases). In germline, CDR1 is MDHEN, CDR2 SYDVKM. V was cut by 6 bases and J by 7 bases, with 31 bases left in between. This CDR3 region has 19 residues. The CDR3 loop is CASRDPPRSGIVLKNEQFF. Here the CDR3 DNA reads TGTGCCAGCAGGGATCCTCCCCGGAGCGGAATTGTTTTAAAGAATGAGCAGTTCTTC.

This chain connects TRBV24-1 to TRBJ1-5; no reliable D call. This CDR3 is built from 13 residues. V shed 3 bases and J shed 4 bases, with 6 bases lying between them. CDR1 is KGHDR, CDR2 SFDVKD, per germline. CDR3 loop: CATSDVGNQPQHF. The CDR3 DNA reads TGTGCCACCAGTGATGTGGGGAATCAGCCCCAGCATTTT.

This chain connects TRBV18 to TRBJ2-7; no reliable D call. The CDR3 spans 14 residues. V gave up 2 bases and J gave up 7 bases, with 15 bases separating them. CDR1 and CDR2 from the germline V gene are KGHSH and LQKENI. The chain's CDR3 is CASSPSPDTTEQYF. The DNA of the CDR3 is TGTGCCAGCTCACCATCCCCGGATACCACTGAGCAGTACTTC.

This clonotype was recorded at least ten times. This rearrangement joins TRBV20-1 to TRBJ2-5; 8 bases fit TRBD2. CDR3 length: 13 residues. The germline CDR1 and CDR2 sequences are DFQATT and SNEGSKA (reference sequence). V shed 6 bases and J 5 bases; nucleotides not matched to a gene: 8. The CDR3 sequence is CSAPLAGGETQYF. The DNA of the CDR3 is TGCAGTGCCCCCCTGGCGGGGGGTGAGACCCAGTACTTC.

This clonotype was counted a few times. V usage is TRBV4-1 and J usage is TRBJ1-6; the match to TRBD1 covers 7 bases. From germline, CDR1 is MGHRA and CDR2 YSYEKL. Unmatched junction bases numbered 12, after V lost 4 bases and J lost 9 bases. This CDR3 has 16 residues. The CDR3 loop is CASSLTPGGSGSPLHF. In DNA, the CDR3 is TGCGCCAGCAGCCTCACTCCAGGGGGTTCCGGTTCACCCCTCCACTTT.

This chain connects TRBV12-3 or TRBV12-4 to TRBJ2-2; no clear D gene. The CDR3 extends over 13 amino acids. Trimming took 6 bases from V and 4 from J, leaving 9 bases between them. The CDR3 spells CASSQASTGELFF. The CDR3 DNA reads TGTGCCAGCAGCCAAGCTAGCACCGGGGAGCTGTTTTTT.

CDR3 nucleotides: TGTGCCAGTGGGTCGGGACAGGGGATAGGGGGGCAGTACTTC. It translates to CASGSGQGIGGQYF. The chain has TRBV12-3 or TRBV12-4 and TRBJ2-7, with 10 positions matching TRBD1. V shed 9 bases, J shed 9 bases, and the junction held 14 bases outside the gene matches. CDR3 length: 14 amino acids.